This T cell receptor beta chain was retrieved from a study of T cell repertoires in aging, cancer and after chemotherapy. Multiplex touch-down PCR with TRB-A/B primers amplified rearranged V-D-J TRB sequences. Via MiXCR, TCRdb re-called the multiplex PCR reads, giving one row per CDR3 protein. The repertoire consists of 9,400 or so distinct CDR3 sequences, with roughly 31% occurring once and the leading ten covering roughly 13%. By sample share, this clonotype is medium-sized. Peripheral blood genomic DNA, not sorted cells or RNA, was the template. Trimming removed 6 bases from V and 7 bases from J, with 18 bases in between. The CDR3 totals 13 residues. The germline V gene encodes CDR1 SQVTM and CDR2 ANQGSEA.

Specimen: blood. This TCR derives from a human donor in good health. The donor label of this sample is uncertain. The rearrangement uses TRBV29-1 and TRBJ1-2; the D gene is possibly TRBD1 (5 bases). The CDR3 sequence is CSVPRGGGGGYTF. The CDR3 nucleotides read TGCAGCGTCCCCCGCGGGGGTGGAGGTGGCTACACCTTC.